This T cell receptor beta chain was captured in a study of neoadjuvant anti-PD-1 for oral cavity cancer listed by TCRdb under 2021. With respect to the entire study: Three to four biweekly doses of nivolumab at 3 mg/kg were mostly administered to patients before curative-intent surgical resection. Patients with complete response, partial response or stable disease by RECIST 1.1 were defined as responders, whereas patients with progression were defined as non-responders. The parent correlative cohort had more than 10 patients and a response rate of more than 25%. Patients who did not progress were given a fourth nivolumab dose at about day 43 and had definitive surgical resection on days 50-56. General findings and caveats noted by the study authors: Greater tumor shrinkage was correlated with larger post-treatment sizes of preexisting intratumoral clones, suggesting that expansion of preexisting clones contributed to response. The TCR analyses had only a few patients in each response group, and the authors called for validation in larger cohorts. Higher pretreatment blood Treg/Th17 ratios correlated with higher pretreatment blood TCRbeta clonality and lower post-treatment tumor TCRbeta clonality.

From the germline V gene (reference sequence), CDR1 is LNHDA and CDR2 is SQIVND. The CDR3 starts with the cysteine, ends with the phenylalanine, and has 13 residues. Only the CDR3 part of the read is kept: 39 bases, read in frame from the first base. Trimming takes 0 bases from V and 4 bases from J, and the germline ends sit 5 bases apart. Survey sequencing of tumors used two replicates per sample, and the tumor libraries mostly started from about 5.2 ug of input genomic DNA. Following the manufacturer's instructions, the team built TCRbeta libraries using the immunoSEQ hsTCRbeta kit. The finished libraries were brought together in one pool at 2.5 to 3 nM, which was then read using an Illumina NovaSeq 6000 S4 flow cell. The study's own analysis went as follows. The immunoSEQ Analyzer handled quality control and preprocessing of the raw data. The analysis was restricted to productive rearrangements, with each unique CDR3 amino acid sequence defining a clonotype. Repertoire clonality was estimated as the Gini-Simpson index, which was computed with the R package tcR. Student's t test was used to compare Gini indices, while Pearson correlation assessed associations with tumor size change. Sourced from immuneACCESS, this table was stored by TCRdb with only in-frame sequences that have V and J called. A share of the clones is absent; for the studies checked, an unresolved V gene accounts for under half, and the remainder has no known explanation. V, J and clone size are taken as reported in that table, and D and trimming were inferred from the DNA itself. This sample comprises around 11,000 clones, around 52% of them detected only once. The biggest ten clones account for 26% of the sample.

What this sample's time point label stands for: before neoadjuvant nivolumab. Patients were newly diagnosed with stage II-IVA oral cavity squamous cell carcinoma and had received no prior systemic or radiation treatment. The cohort consisted of patients with HPV-negative, locally advanced oral cavity squamous cell carcinoma. The samples were obtained from a longitudinal correlative study of a single-arm phase II trial testing neoadjuvant nivolumab in oral cavity squamous cell carcinoma. Genomic DNA-based TCRbeta sequencing was performed on subject-matched pre- and post-treatment PBMCs and tumors from three responders and three non-responders. Genomic DNA was isolated from tumor tissue using the Maxwell RSC DNA from Tissue kit. Note on this clone: Its recognized antigen is unknown. No qualities accompany the bases; no much larger clone lies one base away.

The sequences come from tumor tissue, collected before nivolumab (anti-PD-1) treatment. This clonotype was obtained from a person between 40 and 85 years old with oral cavity squamous cell carcinoma. This receptor chain uses TRBV19 and TRBJ2-3, with the D gene call left open. The CDR3 protein: CASSIEGSDTQYF. The DNA sequence reads TGTGCCAGTAGTATAGAGGGCTCAGATACGCAGTATTTT.